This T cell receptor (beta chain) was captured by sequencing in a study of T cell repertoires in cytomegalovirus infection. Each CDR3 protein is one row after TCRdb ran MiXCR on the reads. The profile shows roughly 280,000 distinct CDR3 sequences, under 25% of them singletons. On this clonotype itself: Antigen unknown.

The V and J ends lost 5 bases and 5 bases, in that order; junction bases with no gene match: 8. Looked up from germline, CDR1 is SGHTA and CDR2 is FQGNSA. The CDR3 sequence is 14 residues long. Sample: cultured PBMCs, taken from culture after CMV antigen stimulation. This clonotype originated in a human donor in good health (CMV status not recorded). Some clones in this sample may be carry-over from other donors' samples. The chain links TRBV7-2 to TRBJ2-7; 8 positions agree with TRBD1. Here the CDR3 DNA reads TGTGCCAGCAGCACCCGGACAGGGAGACACGAGCAGTACTTC. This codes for CASSTRTGRHEQYF.